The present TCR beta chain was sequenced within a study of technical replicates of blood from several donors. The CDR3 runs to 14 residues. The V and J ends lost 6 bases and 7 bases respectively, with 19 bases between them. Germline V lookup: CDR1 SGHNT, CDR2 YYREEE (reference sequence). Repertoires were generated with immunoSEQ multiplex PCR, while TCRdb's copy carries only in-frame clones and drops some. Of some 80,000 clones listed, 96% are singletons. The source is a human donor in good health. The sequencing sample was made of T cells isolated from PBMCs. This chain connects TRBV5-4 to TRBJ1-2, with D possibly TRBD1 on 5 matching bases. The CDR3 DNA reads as TGTGCCAGCACCCAAGGTCGGCAGGGATCTGGCTACACCTTC. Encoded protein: CASTQGRQGSGYTF.